This record concerns one T cell receptor (beta chain) sequence. The antigen is undetermined. The CDR3 has 15 amino acids. The germline CDR1 and CDR2 sequences are MDHEN and SYDVKM. Trimming pared 3 bases from V and 4 bases from J, leaving 14 bases between. Sorting captured naive CD8 T cells as CD8+CD4-CCR7+CD45RA+. The data derive from a study of molecular identifiers for immune sequencing clone quantification. About the study: Naive CD8 RNA (around 20,000 or 100,000 cells) was divided into five aliquots, with four sequenced. Whole-study findings and limits: Clones with over 20 RNA copies captured over 99% of effector molecules but under 1% of naive ones.

The use of previously described methods and listed TCR primers produced the bulk TCR libraries. TCRdb itself ran the PCR reads through MiXCR, one entry per CDR3 protein. The top ten clones hold 9% to 10% of a sample with 97,000 or so distinct CDR3 sequences, around 30% of them seen once. The chain employs TRBV28 and TRBJ2-3; no clear D. The receptor's source is a human donor in good health. Some libraries in this study had Jurkat cell RNA spiked in. The sequenced sample consisted of naive CD8+ T cells from blood, with Jurkat cell RNA spiked in. This sample's subset: FACS-sorted CD8+CD4-CCR7+CD45RA+ naive T cells. CDR3 nucleotide sequence: TGTGCCAGCAGTTTGGGAAAAAGAGTAGCAGATACGCAGTATTTT. Protein sequence: CASSLGKRVADTQYF.